The source of this TCR beta chain is a study of post-analysis software for immune sequencing data. Turning to the study itself: Progressive-relapsing, secondary progressive and relapsing-remitting multiple sclerosis were among the disease courses included. General study findings and limits: Controls showed significantly higher normalized Chao1 diversity than did multiple sclerosis patients. There were roughly 5 TRBV segments more frequent in patients than controls, and TRBV5-6, TRBV5-1 and TRBV20-1 were among them. F measure clustering grouped samples strongly by preparation batch.

The germline V gene encodes CDR1 SGHRS and CDR2 YFSETQ. The CDR3 runs 14 residues. In the case of this clonotype: Its antigen is not identified.

Every TCR beta cDNA library bore unique molecular identifiers. A single record per CDR3 protein comes from TCRdb applying MiXCR to the PCR reads. The sample consists of about 810,000 distinct CDR3 sequences, approximately 50% of them appearing once. The J gene is TRBJ2-5, the V gene TRBV5-1; TRBD2 matches at 10 bases. The assigned J gene may be wrong: the sequence end matches TRBJ2-7 better. The TCR sequence derives from a girl aged 5-17 years with multiple sclerosis. Sequenced sample: blood. The CDR3 loop is CASSLGTSAHEQYF. The CDR3 nucleotides are TGCGCCAGCAGCCTGGGGACTAGCGCCCACGAGCAGTACTTC.